The rows below give T cell receptor beta chains drawn from one sample of a study of CD8 T cells in ankylosing spondylitis. TCRdb reprocessed the 5' RACE reads with MiXCR, giving one entry per CDR3 protein. The profile shows about 240,000 distinct CDR3 sequences, approximately 12% of them singletons. Sequenced: blood, either unsorted or a sorted T cell fraction (not recorded which). The receptors stem from a male donor with ankylosing spondylitis or in good health (not recorded which). The CDR3 runs from the conserved cysteine through the conserved F or W. D genes are given only for firm matches. Only some rows state a clone size, as once, few, many or a class for expanded clones.

clone size: many; D gene: -; J gene: TRBJ2-7; V gene: TRBV2; CDR3 protein: CASSIQGSPYEQYF; CDR3 DNA: TGTGCCAGCAGCATCCAAGGATCACCCTACGAGCAGTACTTC
clone size: -; D gene: TRBD1; J gene: TRBJ2-3; V gene: TRBV20-1; CDR3 protein: CSAKNTGTGADTQYF; CDR3 DNA: TGCAGTGCAAAAAACACCGGGACAGGGGCAGATACGCAGTATTTT
clone size: -; D gene: -; J gene: TRBJ1-1; V gene: TRBV7-8; CDR3 protein: CASSLALLGATFRGAFF; CDR3 DNA: TGTGCCAGCAGCTTAGCGCTCTTGGGGGCCACCTTTCGCGGAGCTTTCTTT
clone size: many; D gene: -; J gene: TRBJ1-6; V gene: TRBV20-1; CDR3 protein: CSASRGDRDSPLHF; CDR3 DNA: TGCAGTGCTAGCCGAGGTGACCGGGATTCACCCCTCCACTTT
clone size: many; D gene: TRBD2; J gene: TRBJ2-7; V gene: TRBV10-3; CDR3 protein: CAIAGLANEQYF; CDR3 DNA: TGTGCCATAGCGGGACTAGCGAACGAGCAGTACTTC
clone size: many; D gene: TRBD2; J gene: TRBJ2-1; V gene: TRBV28; CDR3 protein: CASSPAGVGSNEQFF; CDR3 DNA: TGTGCCAGCTCCCCGGCGGGAGTGGGGAGTAATGAGCAGTTCTTC
clone size: many; D gene: -; J gene: TRBJ2-1; V gene: TRBV4-1; CDR3 protein: CASSQVNEQFF; CDR3 DNA: TGCGCCAGCAGCCAAGTGAATGAGCAGTTCTTC
clone size: many; D gene: -; J gene: TRBJ2-7; V gene: TRBV6-5; CDR3 protein: CASSYGLGQQYF; CDR3 DNA: TGTGCCAGCAGTTACGGACTGGGTCAGCAGTACTTC
clone size: -; D gene: -; J gene: TRBJ2-6; V gene: TRBV6-1; CDR3 protein: CASSPQGSGANVLTF; CDR3 DNA: TGTGCCAGCAGTCCACAGGGATCTGGGGCCAACGTCCTGACTTTC
clone size: many; D gene: -; J gene: TRBJ2-7; V gene: TRBV28; CDR3 protein: CASSRRGLSLREQYF; CDR3 DNA: TGTGCCAGCAGTAGACGGGGGTTATCCCTTCGCGAGCAGTACTTC
clone size: few; D gene: -; J gene: TRBJ1-4; V gene: TRBV28; CDR3 protein: CASSSDSEKLFF; CDR3 DNA: TGTGCCAGCAGTTCCGACAGTGAAAAACTGTTTTTT
clone size: many; D gene: TRBD1; J gene: TRBJ2-5; V gene: TRBV20-1; CDR3 protein: CSAITTGGVETQYF; CDR3 DNA: TGCAGTGCTATAACAACAGGGGGCGTTGAGACCCAGTACTTC
clone size: -; D gene: -; J gene: TRBJ1-5; V gene: TRBV5-1; CDR3 protein: CAGSLEGYSNQPQHF; CDR3 DNA: TGCGCCGGCAGCTTGGAAGGATATAGCAATCAGCCCCAGCATTTT
clone size: -; D gene: -; J gene: TRBJ2-5; V gene: TRBV4-1; CDR3 protein: CASSQWAGGETQYF; CDR3 DNA: TGCGCCAGCAGCCAATGGGCAGGAGGAGAGACCCAGTACTTC
clone size: many; D gene: TRBD2; J gene: TRBJ2-3; V gene: TRBV20-1; CDR3 protein: CSARGTRAIFTDTQYF; CDR3 DNA: TGCAGTGCTAGAGGGACTAGAGCCATTTTTACAGATACGCAGTATTTT
clone size: many; D gene: TRBD1; J gene: TRBJ2-3; V gene: TRBV6-4; CDR3 protein: CASSGQGSTDTQYF; CDR3 DNA: TGTGCCAGCAGTGGACAGGGGTCCACAGATACGCAGTATTTT
clone size: many; D gene: TRBD1; J gene: TRBJ1-2; V gene: TRBV3-1; CDR3 protein: CASSQADSAGQLNYGYTF; CDR3 DNA: TGTGCCAGCAGCCAAGCGGATAGTGCGGGACAGCTTAACTATGGCTACACCTTC
clone size: many; D gene: -; J gene: TRBJ2-3; V gene: TRBV5-4; CDR3 protein: CASSTYRVPSTDTQYF; CDR3 DNA: TGTGCCAGCAGCACCTACAGAGTACCTAGCACAGATACGCAGTATTTT
clone size: many; D gene: -; J gene: TRBJ2-3; V gene: TRBV20-1; CDR3 protein: CSASPTSDTQYF; CDR3 DNA: TGCAGTGCTAGTCCTACTAGTGATACGCAGTATTTT
clone size: -; D gene: TRBD1; J gene: TRBJ2-5; V gene: TRBV28; CDR3 protein: CASSWVPGQGGETQYF; CDR3 DNA: TGTGCCAGCAGTTGGGTTCCGGGACAGGGTGGGGAGACCCAGTACTTC
clone size: many; D gene: -; J gene: TRBJ1-5; V gene: TRBV20-1; CDR3 protein: CSASNRGTPGQPQHF; CDR3 DNA: TGCAGTGCTAGTAATAGGGGGACACCTGGACAGCCCCAGCATTTT
clone size: many; D gene: -; J gene: TRBJ1-6; V gene: TRBV5-1; CDR3 protein: CASSLGGPKSPLHF; CDR3 DNA: TGCGCCAGCAGCTTGGGGGGTCCCAAGTCACCCCTCCACTTT
clone size: -; D gene: TRBD2; J gene: TRBJ2-3; V gene: TRBV7-3; CDR3 protein: CASSLERGDTDTQYF; CDR3 DNA: TGTGCCAGCAGCTTAGAGCGGGGCGACACAGATACGCAGTATTTT
clone size: many; D gene: -; J gene: TRBJ1-1; V gene: TRBV6-5; CDR3 protein: CASSRDSTEAFF; CDR3 DNA: TGTGCCAGCAGCAGAGACAGCACTGAAGCTTTCTTT
clone size: many; D gene: -; J gene: TRBJ2-3; V gene: TRBV5-1; CDR3 protein: CASSLVGNSLTDTQYF; CDR3 DNA: TGCGCCAGCAGCTTGGTTGGAAACTCCCTCACAGATACGCAGTATTTT
clone size: -; D gene: TRBD1; J gene: TRBJ2-2; V gene: TRBV6-6; CDR3 protein: CASSNTGVGTNTGELFF; CDR3 DNA: TGTGCCAGCAGCAATACAGGGGTTGGAACGAACACCGGGGAGCTGTTTTTT
clone size: many; D gene: -; J gene: TRBJ2-7; V gene: TRBV4-1; CDR3 protein: CASSQAQINYEQYF; CDR3 DNA: TGCGCCAGCAGCCAAGCACAGATCAACTACGAGCAGTACTTC
clone size: few; D gene: -; J gene: TRBJ2-6; V gene: TRBV28; CDR3 protein: CATLTRGANVLTF; CDR3 DNA: TGTGCCACCCTAACTCGTGGGGCCAACGTCCTGACTTTC
clone size: many; D gene: -; J gene: TRBJ2-7; V gene: TRBV7-2; CDR3 protein: CASSLGAYYEQYF; CDR3 DNA: TGTGCCAGCAGCTTAGGGGCATACTACGAGCAGTACTTC
clone size: few; D gene: TRBD2; J gene: TRBJ2-4; V gene: TRBV27; CDR3 protein: CASSRQAGGGEVQYF; CDR3 DNA: TGTGCCAGCAGTCGTCAAGCGGGAGGGGGAGAGGTTCAGTACTTC
clone size: many; D gene: -; J gene: TRBJ2-1; V gene: TRBV12-3/TRBV12-4; CDR3 protein: CASSEAFDEQFF; CDR3 DNA: TGTGCCAGCAGTGAGGCTTTCGATGAGCAGTTCTTC
clone size: many; D gene: -; J gene: TRBJ2-3; V gene: TRBV7-2; CDR3 protein: CASSLARGTDTQYF; CDR3 DNA: TGTGCCAGCAGCTTAGCGCGCGGCACAGATACGCAGTATTTT
clone size: -; D gene: TRBD1; J gene: TRBJ1-2; V gene: TRBV6-5; CDR3 protein: CASSSRQGGSYGYTF; CDR3 DNA: TGTGCCAGCAGTTCTAGACAGGGGGGGAGCTATGGCTACACCTTC
clone size: -; D gene: TRBD1; J gene: TRBJ1-6; V gene: TRBV20-1; CDR3 protein: CSATGTVDSPLHF; CDR3 DNA: TGCAGTGCTACCGGGACAGTTGATTCACCCCTCCACTTT
clone size: -; D gene: -; J gene: TRBJ2-3; V gene: TRBV12-3/TRBV12-4; CDR3 protein: CASSLASGARGTDTQYF; CDR3 DNA: TGTGCCAGCAGTTTAGCCTCCGGGGCCCGCGGCACAGATACGCAGTATTTT
clone size: many; D gene: TRBD1; J gene: TRBJ1-5; V gene: TRBV27; CDR3 protein: CASSFGTGGQNQPQHF; CDR3 DNA: TGTGCCAGCAGTTTCGGGACAGGGGGCCAAAATCAGCCCCAGCATTTT
clone size: many; D gene: TRBD2; J gene: TRBJ2-1; V gene: TRBV4-2; CDR3 protein: CASSHLFMGTSGGAYNEQFF; CDR3 DNA: TGTGCCAGCAGCCATCTCTTTATGGGGACCAGCGGGGGGGCTTACAATGAGCAGTTCTTC
clone size: many; D gene: -; J gene: TRBJ1-5; V gene: TRBV7-6; CDR3 protein: CASSIGQQGPQHF; CDR3 DNA: TGTGCCAGCAGCATTGGACAGCAGGGGCCCCAGCATTTT
clone size: many; D gene: -; J gene: TRBJ1-2; V gene: TRBV7-8; CDR3 protein: CASSLAGGNPYGYTF; CDR3 DNA: TGTGCCAGCAGCTTAGCTGGTGGGAACCCTTATGGCTACACCTTC
clone size: many; D gene: -; J gene: TRBJ1-2; V gene: TRBV11-2; CDR3 protein: CASSPLRQFYGYTF; CDR3 DNA: TGTGCCAGCAGCCCATTACGACAGTTCTATGGCTACACCTTC
clone size: few; D gene: -; J gene: TRBJ1-3; V gene: TRBV5-5; CDR3 protein: CASSRGDNSGNTIYF; CDR3 DNA: TGTGCCAGCAGCCGGGGGGACAACTCTGGAAACACCATATATTTT
clone size: -; D gene: -; J gene: TRBJ2-5; V gene: TRBV6-5; CDR3 protein: CASSYSYGHRETQYF; CDR3 DNA: TGTGCCAGCAGTTACAGTTACGGGCACCGAGAGACCCAGTACTTC
clone size: few; D gene: -; J gene: TRBJ2-2; V gene: TRBV6-4; CDR3 protein: CALGGVLGQVGKWVGGELFF; CDR3 DNA: TGTGCTCTTGGGGGAGTGTTAGGACAAGTTGGAAAATGGGTAGGCGGGGAGCTGTTTTTT
clone size: many; D gene: -; J gene: TRBJ2-7; V gene: TRBV5-6; CDR3 protein: CASTKDIAYLYEQYF; CDR3 DNA: TGTGCCAGCACCAAAGATATAGCCTACCTCTACGAGCAGTACTTC
clone size: many; D gene: -; J gene: TRBJ2-2; V gene: TRBV12-3/TRBV12-4; CDR3 protein: CASSFILGGSTGELFF; CDR3 DNA: TGTGCCAGCAGTTTTATTCTTGGGGGGTCCACCGGGGAGCTGTTTTTT
clone size: many; D gene: -; J gene: TRBJ2-2; V gene: TRBV27; CDR3 protein: CASSPYLTGNPTGELFF; CDR3 DNA: TGTGCCAGCAGTCCTTACCTGACGGGAAACCCAACCGGGGAGCTGTTTTTT
clone size: -; D gene: -; J gene: TRBJ2-1; V gene: TRBV29-1; CDR3 protein: CSVSDADNEQFF; CDR3 DNA: TGCAGCGTTTCTGACGCAGACAATGAGCAGTTCTTC
clone size: -; D gene: TRBD1; J gene: TRBJ2-2; V gene: TRBV5-1; CDR3 protein: CASSPQGADTGELFF; CDR3 DNA: TGCGCCAGCAGTCCACAGGGGGCCGACACCGGGGAGCTGTTTTTT
clone size: -; D gene: TRBD1; J gene: TRBJ2-3; V gene: TRBV29-1; CDR3 protein: CSVEGPRGTGYGDTQYF; CDR3 DNA: TGCAGCGTTGAAGGGCCCCGGGGGACAGGGTATGGAGATACGCAGTATTTT